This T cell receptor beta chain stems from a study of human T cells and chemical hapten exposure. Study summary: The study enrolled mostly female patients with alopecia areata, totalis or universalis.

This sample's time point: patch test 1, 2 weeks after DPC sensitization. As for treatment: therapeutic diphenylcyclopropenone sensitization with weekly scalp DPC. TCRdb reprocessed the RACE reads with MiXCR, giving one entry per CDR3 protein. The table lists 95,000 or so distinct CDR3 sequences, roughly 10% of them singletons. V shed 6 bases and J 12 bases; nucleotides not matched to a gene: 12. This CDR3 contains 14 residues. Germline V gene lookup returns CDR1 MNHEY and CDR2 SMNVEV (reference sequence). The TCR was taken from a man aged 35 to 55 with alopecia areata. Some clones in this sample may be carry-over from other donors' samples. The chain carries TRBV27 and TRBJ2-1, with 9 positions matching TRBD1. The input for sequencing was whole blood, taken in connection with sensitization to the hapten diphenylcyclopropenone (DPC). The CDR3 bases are TGTGCCAGCAGCTCGGACAGCCCGGGACAGGGGCAGTTCTTC. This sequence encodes CASSSDSPGQGQFF.